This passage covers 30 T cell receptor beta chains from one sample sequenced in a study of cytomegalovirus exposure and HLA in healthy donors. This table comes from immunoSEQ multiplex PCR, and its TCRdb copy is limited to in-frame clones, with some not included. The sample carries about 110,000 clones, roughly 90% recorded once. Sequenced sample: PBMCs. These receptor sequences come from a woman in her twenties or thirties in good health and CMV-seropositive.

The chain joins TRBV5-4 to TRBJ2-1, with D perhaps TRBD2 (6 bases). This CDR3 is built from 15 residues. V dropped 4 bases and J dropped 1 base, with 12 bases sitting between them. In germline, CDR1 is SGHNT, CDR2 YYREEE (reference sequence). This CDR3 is CASSNRDLSYNEQFF. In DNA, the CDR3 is TGTGCCAGCAGCAACCGGGACTTATCCTACAATGAGCAGTTCTTC.

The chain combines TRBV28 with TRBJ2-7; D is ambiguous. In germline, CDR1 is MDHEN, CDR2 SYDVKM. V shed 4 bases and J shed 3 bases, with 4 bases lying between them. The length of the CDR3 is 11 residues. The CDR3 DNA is TGTGCCAGCAGTTCTATCTACGAGCAGTACTTC. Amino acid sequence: CASSSIYEQYF.

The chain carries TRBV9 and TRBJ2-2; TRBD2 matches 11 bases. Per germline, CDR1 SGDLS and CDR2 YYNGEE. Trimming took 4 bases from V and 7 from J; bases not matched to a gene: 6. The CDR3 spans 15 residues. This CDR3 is CASSLAGGPSGELFF. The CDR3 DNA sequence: TGTGCCAGCAGCTTAGCGGGAGGGCCAAGCGGGGAGCTGTTTTTT.

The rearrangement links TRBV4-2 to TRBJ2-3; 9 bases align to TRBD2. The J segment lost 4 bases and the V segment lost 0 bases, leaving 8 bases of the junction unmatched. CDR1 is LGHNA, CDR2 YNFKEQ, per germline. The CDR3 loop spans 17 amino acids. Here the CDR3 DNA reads TGTGCCAGCAGCCAAGATGGGCGGGAGGGCCTCCCAGATACGCAGTATTTT. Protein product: CASSQDGREGLPDTQYF.

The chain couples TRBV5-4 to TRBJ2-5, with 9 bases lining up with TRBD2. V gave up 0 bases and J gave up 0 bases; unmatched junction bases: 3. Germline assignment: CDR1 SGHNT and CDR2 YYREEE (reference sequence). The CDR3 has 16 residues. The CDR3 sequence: CASSLGAGGHQETQYF. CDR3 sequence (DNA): TGTGCCAGCAGCTTGGGGGCGGGAGGGCACCAAGAGACCCAGTACTTC. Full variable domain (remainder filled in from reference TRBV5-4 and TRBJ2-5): ETGVTQSPTHLIKTRGQQVTLRCSSQSGHNTVSWYQQALGQGPQFIFQYYREEENGRGNFPPRFSGLQFPNYSSELNVNALELDDSALYLCASSLGAGGHQETQYFGPGTRLLVL.

The CDR3 sequence: CSVVAGPYEQYF. The CDR3 DNA sequence: TGCAGCGTTGTGGCAGGCCCCTACGAGCAGTACTTC. V gene TRBV29-1 combines with J gene TRBJ2-7, with D uncertain. Trimming pared 4 bases from V and 2 bases from J, leaving 9 bases between. Germline V gene sequence: CDR1 SQVTM, CDR2 ANQGSEA. CDR3 length: 12 amino acids.

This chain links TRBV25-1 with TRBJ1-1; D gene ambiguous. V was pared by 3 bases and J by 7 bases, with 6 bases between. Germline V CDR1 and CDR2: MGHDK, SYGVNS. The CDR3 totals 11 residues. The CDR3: CASSEASEAFF. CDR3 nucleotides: TGTGCCAGCAGTGAGGCCAGTGAAGCTTTCTTT.

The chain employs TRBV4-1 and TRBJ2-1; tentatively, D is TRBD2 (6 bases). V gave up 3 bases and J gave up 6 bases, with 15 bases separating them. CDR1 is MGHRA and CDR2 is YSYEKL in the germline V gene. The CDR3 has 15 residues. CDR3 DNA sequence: TGCGCCAGCAGCCACCCCCGGGGTAGCGGCAATGAGCAGTTCTTC. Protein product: CASSHPRGSGNEQFF.

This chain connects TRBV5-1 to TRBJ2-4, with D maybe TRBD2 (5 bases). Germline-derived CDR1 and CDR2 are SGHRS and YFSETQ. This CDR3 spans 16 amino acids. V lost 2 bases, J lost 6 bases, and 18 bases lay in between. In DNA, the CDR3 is TGCGCCAGCAGCTTCCGTCTAGCCTCTTCGGGAAACATTCAGTACTTC. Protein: CASSFRLASSGNIQYF.

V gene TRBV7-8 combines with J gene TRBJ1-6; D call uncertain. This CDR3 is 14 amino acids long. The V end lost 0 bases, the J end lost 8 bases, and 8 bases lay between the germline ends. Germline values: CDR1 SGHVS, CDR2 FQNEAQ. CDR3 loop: CASSLAIRDSPLHF. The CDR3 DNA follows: TGTGCCAGCAGCTTAGCGATCCGGGATTCACCCCTCCACTTT.

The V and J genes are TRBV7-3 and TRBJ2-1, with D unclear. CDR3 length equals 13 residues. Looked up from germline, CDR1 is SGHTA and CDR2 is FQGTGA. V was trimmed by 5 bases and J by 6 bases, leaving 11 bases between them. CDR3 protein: CASSETEFNEQFF. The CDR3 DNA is TGTGCCAGCAGCGAGACTGAATTCAATGAGCAGTTCTTC.

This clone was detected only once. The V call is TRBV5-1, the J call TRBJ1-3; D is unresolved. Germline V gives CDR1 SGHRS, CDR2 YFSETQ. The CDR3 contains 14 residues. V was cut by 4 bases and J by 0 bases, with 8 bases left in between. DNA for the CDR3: TGCGCCAGCAGCGCCGGGAGCTCTGGAAACACCATATATTTT. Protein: CASSAGSSGNTIYF.

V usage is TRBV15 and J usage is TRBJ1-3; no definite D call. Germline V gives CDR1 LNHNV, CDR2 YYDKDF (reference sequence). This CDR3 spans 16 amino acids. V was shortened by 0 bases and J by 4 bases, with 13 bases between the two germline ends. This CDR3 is CATSRDRGDWGNTIYF. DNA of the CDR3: TGTGCCACCAGCAGAGATCGAGGTGACTGGGGAAACACCATATATTTT. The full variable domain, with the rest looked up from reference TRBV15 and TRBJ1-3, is DAMVIQNPRYQVTQFGKPVTLSCSQTLNHNVMYWYQQKSSQAPKLLFHYYDKDFNNEADTPDNFQSRRPNTSFCFLDIRSPGLGDTAMYLCATSRDRGDWGNTIYFGEGSWLTVV.

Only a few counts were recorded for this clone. The CDR3 DNA is TGTGCCAGCAGCCCCAAATCTGGAAACACCATATATTTT. This encodes CASSPKSGNTIYF. The chain employs TRBV5-4 and TRBJ1-3; D remains unclear. With 4 bases removed from V and 1 base from J, the gap between germline ends came to 6 bases. Germline CDR1 reads SGHNT; CDR2 reads YYREEE (reference sequence). The CDR3 covers 13 residues.

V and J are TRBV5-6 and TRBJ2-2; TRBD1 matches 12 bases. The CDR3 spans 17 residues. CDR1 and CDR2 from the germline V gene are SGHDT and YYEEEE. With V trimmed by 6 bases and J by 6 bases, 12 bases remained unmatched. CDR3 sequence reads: CASTFGGTGGSAGELFF. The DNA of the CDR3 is TGTGCCAGCACCTTCGGAGGGACAGGGGGCTCCGCCGGGGAGCTGTTTTTT.

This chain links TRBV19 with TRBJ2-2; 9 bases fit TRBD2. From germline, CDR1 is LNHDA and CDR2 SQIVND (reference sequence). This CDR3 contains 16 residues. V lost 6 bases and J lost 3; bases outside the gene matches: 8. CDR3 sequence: CASSRLAVLDTGELFF. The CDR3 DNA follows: TGTGCCAGTAGCAGACTAGCGGTACTTGACACCGGGGAGCTGTTTTTT.

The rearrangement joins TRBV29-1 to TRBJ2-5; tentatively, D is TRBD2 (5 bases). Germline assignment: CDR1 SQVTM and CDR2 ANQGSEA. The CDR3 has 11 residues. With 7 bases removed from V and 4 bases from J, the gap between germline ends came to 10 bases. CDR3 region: CSAISGETQYF. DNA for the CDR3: TGCAGCGCAATCAGCGGAGAGACCCAGTACTTC.

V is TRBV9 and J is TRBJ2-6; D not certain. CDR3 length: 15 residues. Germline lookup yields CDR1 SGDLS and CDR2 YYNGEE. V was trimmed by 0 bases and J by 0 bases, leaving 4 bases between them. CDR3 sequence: CASSVGPSGANVLTF. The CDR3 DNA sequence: TGTGCCAGCAGCGTAGGGCCCTCTGGGGCCAACGTCCTGACTTTC.

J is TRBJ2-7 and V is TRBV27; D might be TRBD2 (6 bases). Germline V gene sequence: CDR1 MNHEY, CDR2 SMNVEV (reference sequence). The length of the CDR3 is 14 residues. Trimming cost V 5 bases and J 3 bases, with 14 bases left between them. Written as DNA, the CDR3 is TGTGCCAGCAGTCCCGCCGGGGGATACTACGAGCAGTACTTC. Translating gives CASSPAGGYYEQYF.

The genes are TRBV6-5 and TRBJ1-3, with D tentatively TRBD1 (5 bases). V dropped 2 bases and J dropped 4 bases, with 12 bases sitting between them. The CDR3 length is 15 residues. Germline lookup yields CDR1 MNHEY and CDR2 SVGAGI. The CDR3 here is CASSYTQGAGNTIYF. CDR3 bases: TGTGCCAGCAGTTACACGCAGGGTGCAGGAAACACCATATATTTT.

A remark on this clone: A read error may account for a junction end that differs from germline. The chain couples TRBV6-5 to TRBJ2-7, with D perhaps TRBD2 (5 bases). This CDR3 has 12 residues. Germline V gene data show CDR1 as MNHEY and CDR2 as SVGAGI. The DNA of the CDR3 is TGTGCCAGCAGTTCCTCCGGGAAATACTTGGACTTC. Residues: CASSSSGKYLDF.

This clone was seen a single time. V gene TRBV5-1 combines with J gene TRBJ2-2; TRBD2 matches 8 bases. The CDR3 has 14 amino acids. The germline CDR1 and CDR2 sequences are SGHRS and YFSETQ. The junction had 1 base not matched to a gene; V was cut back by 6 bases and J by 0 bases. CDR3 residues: CASTGGANTGELFF. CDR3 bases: TGCGCCAGCACCGGGGGGGCGAACACCGGGGAGCTGTTTTTT. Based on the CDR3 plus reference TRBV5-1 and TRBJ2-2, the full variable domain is KAGVTQTPRYLIKTRGQQVTLSCSPISGHRSVSWYQQTPGQGLQFLFEYFSETQRNKGNFPGRFSGRQFSNSRSEMNVSTLELGDSALYLCASTGGANTGELFFGEGSRLTVL.

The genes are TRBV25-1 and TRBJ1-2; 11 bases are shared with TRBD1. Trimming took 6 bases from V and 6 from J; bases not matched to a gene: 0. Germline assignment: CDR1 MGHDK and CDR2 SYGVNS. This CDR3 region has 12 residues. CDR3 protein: CASRGQGDGYTF. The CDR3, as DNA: TGTGCCAGCAGGGGACAGGGGGATGGCTACACCTTC.

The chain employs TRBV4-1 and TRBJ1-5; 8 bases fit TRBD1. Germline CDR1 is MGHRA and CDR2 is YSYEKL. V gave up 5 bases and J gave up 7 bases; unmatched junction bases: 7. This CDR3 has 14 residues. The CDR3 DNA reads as TGCGCCAGCAGCTACGACAGGGGTAACCAGCCCCAGCATTTT. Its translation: CASSYDRGNQPQHF.

CDR3 coding DNA: TGTGCCAGCAGTTATCTACAGAGCACAGATACGCAGTATTTT. It is translated as CASSYLQSTDTQYF. The rearrangement links TRBV6-6 to TRBJ2-3, with D hard to call. The CDR3 sequence is 14 residues long. The germline V gene has CDR1 MNHNY and CDR2 SVGAGI (reference sequence). Trimming pared 3 bases from V and 0 bases from J, leaving 7 bases between.

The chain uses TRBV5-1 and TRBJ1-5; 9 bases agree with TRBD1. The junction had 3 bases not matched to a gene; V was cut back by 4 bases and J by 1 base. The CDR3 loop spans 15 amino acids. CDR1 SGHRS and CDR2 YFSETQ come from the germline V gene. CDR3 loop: CASSAGTGSNQPQHF. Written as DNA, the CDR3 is TGCGCCAGCAGCGCCGGGACAGGGAGCAATCAGCCCCAGCATTTT.

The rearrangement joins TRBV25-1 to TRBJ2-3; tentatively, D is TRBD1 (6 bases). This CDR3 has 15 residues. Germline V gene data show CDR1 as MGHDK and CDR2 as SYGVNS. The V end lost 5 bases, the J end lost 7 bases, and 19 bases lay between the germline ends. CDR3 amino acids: CASSTRDTSEYTQYF. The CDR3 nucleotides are TGTGCCAGCAGTACCCGGGACACGAGCGAATATACGCAGTATTTT.

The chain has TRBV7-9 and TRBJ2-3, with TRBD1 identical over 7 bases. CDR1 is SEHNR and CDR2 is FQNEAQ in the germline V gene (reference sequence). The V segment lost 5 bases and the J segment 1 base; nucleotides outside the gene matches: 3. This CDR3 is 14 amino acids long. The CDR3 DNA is TGTGCCAGCAGCCCAGGACAGGGCACAGATACGCAGTATTTT. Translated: CASSPGQGTDTQYF.

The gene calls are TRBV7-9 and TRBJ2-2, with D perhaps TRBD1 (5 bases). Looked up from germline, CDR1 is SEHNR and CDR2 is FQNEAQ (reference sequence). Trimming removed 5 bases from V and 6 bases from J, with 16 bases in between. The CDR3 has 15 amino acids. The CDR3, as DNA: TGTGCCAGCAGCGCCACGCCGACAGTCTCCGGGGAGCTGTTTTTT. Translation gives CASSATPTVSGELFF.

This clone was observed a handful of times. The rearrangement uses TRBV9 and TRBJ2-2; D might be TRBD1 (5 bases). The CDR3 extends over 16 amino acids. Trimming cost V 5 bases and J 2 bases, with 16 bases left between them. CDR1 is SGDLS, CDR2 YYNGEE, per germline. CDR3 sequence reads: CASRDLRVGNTGELFF. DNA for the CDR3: TGTGCCAGCAGGGACCTCAGGGTTGGAAACACCGGGGAGCTGTTTTTT.